The present T cell receptor beta chain was sequenced within a study of cytomegalovirus exposure and HLA in healthy donors. The study's findings and limits: In a later analysis, around 18,000 TCR beta sequences were associated with HLA alleles at 0.05 false discovery rate. Immune exposure information comprised only CMV serostatus.

This CDR3 comprises 14 residues. V lost 4 bases, J lost 2 bases, and 9 bases lay in between. Per germline, CDR1 ENHRY and CDR2 SYGVKD. Of note for this clone: No antigen is known for it.

It was with 60 Vbeta and 13 Jbeta primers that the PCR ran. Original handling: About 9.9 million shared chains were among approximately 87 million unique TCR beta chains counted in a later analysis. Data came from immunoSEQ multiplex PCR; TCRdb stores just in-frame clones and leaves some out. The V and J calls and the clone size are those of that table, but D and trimming were determined from the DNA. The table shows 130,000 to 150,000 clones, with about three quarters occurring only once. Sample: PBMCs. This chain connects TRBV10-3 to TRBJ1-5; weak D call: TRBD1 (5 bases). This receptor was taken from a middle-aged man in good health and CMV-seropositive. The CDR3 coding sequence is TGTGCCATCAGTGGCGGACAAGGCAATCAGCCCCAGCATTTT. It encodes CAISGGQGNQPQHF.